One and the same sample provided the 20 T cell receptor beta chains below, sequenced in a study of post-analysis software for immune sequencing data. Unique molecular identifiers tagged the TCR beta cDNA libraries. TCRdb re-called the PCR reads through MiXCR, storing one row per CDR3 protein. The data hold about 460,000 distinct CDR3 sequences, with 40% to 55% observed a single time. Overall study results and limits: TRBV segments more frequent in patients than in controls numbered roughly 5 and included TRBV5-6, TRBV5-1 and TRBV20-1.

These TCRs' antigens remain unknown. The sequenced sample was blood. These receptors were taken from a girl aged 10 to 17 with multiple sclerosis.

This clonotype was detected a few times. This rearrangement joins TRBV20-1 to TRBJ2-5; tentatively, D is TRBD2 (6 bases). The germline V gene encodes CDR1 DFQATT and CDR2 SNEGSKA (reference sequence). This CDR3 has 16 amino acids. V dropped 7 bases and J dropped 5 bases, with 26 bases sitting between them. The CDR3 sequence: CSVVGTGPKAGETQYF. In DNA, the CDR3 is TGCAGTGTCGTAGGAACCGGGCCCAAAGCGGGTGAGACCCAGTACTTC.

CDR3 DNA sequence: TGTGCCAGCAGCCCCAAGAAGGCAAGCGGTTCCTACGAGCAGTACTTC. It encodes CASSPKKASGSYEQYF. The chain has TRBV3-1 and TRBJ2-7; D perhaps matches TRBD2 (5 bases). Trimming stripped 4 bases from V and 1 base from J, with 17 bases between. The CDR3 length is 16 residues. Germline CDR1 LGHDT, CDR2 YNNKEL (reference sequence).

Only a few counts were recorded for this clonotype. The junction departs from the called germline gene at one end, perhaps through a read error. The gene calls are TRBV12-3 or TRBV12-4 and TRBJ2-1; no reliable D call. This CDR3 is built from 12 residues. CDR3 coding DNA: TGTGCCAGCAGCCCCAGCTACGATGAGCAGTTCTTC. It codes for CASSPSYDEQFF.

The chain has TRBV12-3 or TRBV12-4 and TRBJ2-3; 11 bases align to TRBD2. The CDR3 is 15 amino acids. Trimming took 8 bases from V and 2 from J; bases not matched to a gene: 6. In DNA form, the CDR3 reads TGTGCCAGCTCGGGACTAGCGGCGGACACAGATACGCAGTATTTT. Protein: CASSGLAADTDTQYF.

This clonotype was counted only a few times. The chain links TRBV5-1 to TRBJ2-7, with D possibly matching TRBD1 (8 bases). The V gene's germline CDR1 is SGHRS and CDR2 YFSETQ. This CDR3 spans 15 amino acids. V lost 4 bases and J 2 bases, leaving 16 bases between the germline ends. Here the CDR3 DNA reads TGCGCCAGCAGCCCCAGACAGGGGACTACCTACGAGCAGTACTTC. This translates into CASSPRQGTTYEQYF.

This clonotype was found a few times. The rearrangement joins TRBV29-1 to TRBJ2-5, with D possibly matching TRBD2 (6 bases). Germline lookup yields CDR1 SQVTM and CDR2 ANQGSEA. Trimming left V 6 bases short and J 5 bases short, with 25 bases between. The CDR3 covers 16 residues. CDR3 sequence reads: CSVGRSGTVLVETQYF. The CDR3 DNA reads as TGCAGCGTGGGGCGTTCCGGGACTGTTCTCGTGGAGACCCAGTACTTC.

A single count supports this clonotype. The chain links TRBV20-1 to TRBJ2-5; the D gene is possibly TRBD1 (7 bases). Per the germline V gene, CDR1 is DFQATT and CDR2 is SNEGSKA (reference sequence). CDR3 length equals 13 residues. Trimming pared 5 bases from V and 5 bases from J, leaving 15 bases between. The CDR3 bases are TGCAGTGCTGAAGCGGGCAGGGGGGAGACCCAGTACTTC. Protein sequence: CSAEAGRGETQYF.

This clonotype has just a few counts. The CDR3 here is CSASNYGRGETQYF. CDR3 sequence (DNA): TGCAGTGCTAGCAACTACGGGAGAGGCGAGACCCAGTACTTC. The J gene is TRBJ2-5, the V gene TRBV20-1; a weak D match, TRBD2 (6 bases). The CDR3 consists of 14 residues. V shed 3 bases and J shed 5 bases, with 16 bases lying between them. Germline V CDR1 and CDR2: DFQATT, SNEGSKA (reference sequence).

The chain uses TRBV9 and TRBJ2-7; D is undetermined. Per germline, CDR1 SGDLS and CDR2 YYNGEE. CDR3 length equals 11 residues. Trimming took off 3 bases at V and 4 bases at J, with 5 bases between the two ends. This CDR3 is CASSGIYEQYF. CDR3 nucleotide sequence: TGTGCCAGCAGCGGTATTTACGAGCAGTACTTC.

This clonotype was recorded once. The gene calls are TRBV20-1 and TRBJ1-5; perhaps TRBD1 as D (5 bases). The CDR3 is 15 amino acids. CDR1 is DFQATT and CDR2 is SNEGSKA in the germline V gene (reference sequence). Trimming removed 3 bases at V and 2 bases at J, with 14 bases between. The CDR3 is CSASLGTGGNQPQHF. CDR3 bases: TGCAGTGCTAGCTTGGGGACGGGAGGCAATCAGCCCCAGCATTTT.

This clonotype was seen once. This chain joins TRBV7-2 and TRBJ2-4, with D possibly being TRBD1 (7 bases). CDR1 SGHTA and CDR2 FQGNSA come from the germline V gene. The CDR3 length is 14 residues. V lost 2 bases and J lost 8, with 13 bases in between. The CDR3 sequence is CASSLRQGLDIQYF. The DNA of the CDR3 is TGTGCCAGCAGCTTAAGACAGGGACTGGACATTCAGTACTTC.

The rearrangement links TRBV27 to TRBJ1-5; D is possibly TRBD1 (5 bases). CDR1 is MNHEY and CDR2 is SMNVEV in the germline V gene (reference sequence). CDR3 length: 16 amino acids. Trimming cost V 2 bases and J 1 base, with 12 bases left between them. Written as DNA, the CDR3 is TGTGCCAGCAGTTTAAAGGGCGGGGCGAGCAATCAGCCCCAGCATTTT. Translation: CASSLKGGASNQPQHF.

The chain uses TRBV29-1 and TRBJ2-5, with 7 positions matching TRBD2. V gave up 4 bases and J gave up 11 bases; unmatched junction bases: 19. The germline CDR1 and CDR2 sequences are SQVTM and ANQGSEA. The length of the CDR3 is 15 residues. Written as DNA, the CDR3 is TGCAGCGTTGCCCTTAGACTAGCAGCCCTTGGGGAGCAGTACTTC. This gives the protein CSVALRLAALGEQYF.

The CDR3: CASSPDANGGEQYF. In DNA, the CDR3 is TGCGCCAGCAGTCCGGACGCTAACGGGGGAGAGCAGTACTTC. V gene TRBV5-1 combines with J gene TRBJ2-7; possibly TRBD2 for D (6 bases). The CDR3 contains 14 residues. V was trimmed by 5 bases and J by 7 bases, leaving 19 bases between them. The V gene's germline CDR1 is SGHRS and CDR2 YFSETQ.

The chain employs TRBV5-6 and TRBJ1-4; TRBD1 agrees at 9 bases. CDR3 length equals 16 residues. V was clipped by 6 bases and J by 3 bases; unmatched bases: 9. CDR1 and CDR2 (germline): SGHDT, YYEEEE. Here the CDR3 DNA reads TGTGCCAGCACTCCGGGACAGGGAGCTTCTAATGAAAAACTGTTTTTT. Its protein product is CASTPGQGASNEKLFF.

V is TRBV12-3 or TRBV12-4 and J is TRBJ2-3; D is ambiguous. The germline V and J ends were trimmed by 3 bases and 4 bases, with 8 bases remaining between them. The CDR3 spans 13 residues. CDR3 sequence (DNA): TGTGCCAGCAGTTTGGGCAGTTCAGATACGCAGTATTTT. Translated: CASSLGSSDTQYF.

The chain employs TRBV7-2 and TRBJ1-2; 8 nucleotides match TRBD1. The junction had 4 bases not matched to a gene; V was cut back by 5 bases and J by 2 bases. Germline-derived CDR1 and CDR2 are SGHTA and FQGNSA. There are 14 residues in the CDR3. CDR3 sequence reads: CASSRTGLNYGYTF. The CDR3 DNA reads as TGTGCCAGCAGCCGGACAGGGCTCAACTATGGCTACACCTTC.

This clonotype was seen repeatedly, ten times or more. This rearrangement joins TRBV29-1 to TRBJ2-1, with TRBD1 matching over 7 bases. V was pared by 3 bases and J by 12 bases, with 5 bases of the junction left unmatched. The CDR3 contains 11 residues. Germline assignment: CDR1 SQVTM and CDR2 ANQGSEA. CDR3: CSVDLRTGQFF. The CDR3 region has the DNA TGCAGCGTTGATCTCCGGACAGGGCAGTTCTTC.

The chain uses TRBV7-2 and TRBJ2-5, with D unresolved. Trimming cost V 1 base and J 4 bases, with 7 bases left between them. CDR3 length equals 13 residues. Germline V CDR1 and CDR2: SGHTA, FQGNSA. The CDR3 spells CASSLVQSETQYF. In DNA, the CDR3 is TGTGCCAGCAGCTTAGTTCAGTCAGAGACCCAGTACTTC.

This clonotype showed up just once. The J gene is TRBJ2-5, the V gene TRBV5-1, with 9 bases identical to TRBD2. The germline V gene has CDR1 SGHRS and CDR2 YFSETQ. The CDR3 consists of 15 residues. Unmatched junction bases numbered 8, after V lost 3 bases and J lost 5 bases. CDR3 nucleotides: TGCGCCAGCAGCTCTCTAGCGGGGCCCCCGGAGACCCAGTACTTC. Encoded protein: CASSSLAGPPETQYF.